Sequencing of this T cell receptor (beta chain) was carried out in a study of T cells after yellow fever vaccination. Concerning this clonotype itself: Its antigen is still unknown.

By 5'RACE template switching, TCR cDNA was produced, with a universal primer site and UMIs added in the process. MiXCR was run by TCRdb on the 5' RACE reads, yielding one entry per CDR3 protein. The sample lists just under 600,000 distinct CDR3 sequences; approximately 13% were seen once. Findings and limits, study-wide: Most primary-vaccination clones reappeared after the booster (approximately 96% CD4, 85% to 90% CD8). Researchers cautioned that FACS-sorted repertoires could harbor abundant clonotypes contaminating from the bulk population.

CDR1 is DFQATT, CDR2 SNEGSKA, per germline (reference sequence). The CDR3 extends over 14 amino acids. This clonotype was sampled from a man aged 30 to 39 who received the YFV17D yellow fever vaccine. The chain employs TRBV20-1 and TRBJ2-3, with 10 nucleotides matching TRBD1. Sample: PBMCs, taken on the day of the yellow fever booster vaccination. CDR3 sequence reads: CSAPGQGSTDTQYF. DNA for the CDR3: TGCAGCGCCCCGGGACAGGGGTCCACAGATACGCAGTATTTT.